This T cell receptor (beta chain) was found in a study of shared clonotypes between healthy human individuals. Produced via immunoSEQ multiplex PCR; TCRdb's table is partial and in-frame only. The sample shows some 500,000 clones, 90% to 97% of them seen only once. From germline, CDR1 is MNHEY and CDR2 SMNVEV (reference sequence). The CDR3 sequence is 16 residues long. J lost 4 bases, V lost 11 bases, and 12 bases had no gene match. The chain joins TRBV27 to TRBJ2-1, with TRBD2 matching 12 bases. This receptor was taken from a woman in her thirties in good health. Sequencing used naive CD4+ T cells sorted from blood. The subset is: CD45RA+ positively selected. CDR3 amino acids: CARRLAGDGGYNEQFF. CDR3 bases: TGTGCCCGCCGACTAGCGGGAGATGGGGGTTACAATGAGCAGTTCTTC.